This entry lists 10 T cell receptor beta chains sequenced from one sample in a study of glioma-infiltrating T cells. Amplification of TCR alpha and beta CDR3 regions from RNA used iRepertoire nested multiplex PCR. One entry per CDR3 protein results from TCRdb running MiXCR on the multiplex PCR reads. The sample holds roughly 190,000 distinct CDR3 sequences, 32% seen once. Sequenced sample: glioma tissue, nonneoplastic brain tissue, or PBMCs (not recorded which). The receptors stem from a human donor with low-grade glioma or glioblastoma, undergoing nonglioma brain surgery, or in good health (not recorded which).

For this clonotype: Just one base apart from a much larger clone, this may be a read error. CDR3 nucleotide sequence: TGTGCCATCAGCTTAGTCCCGGGGATCGAGCAGTACTTC. The encoded protein is CAISLVPGIEQYF. The J gene is TRBJ2-7, the V gene TRBV27; the D gene is possibly TRBD2 (5 bases). There are 13 residues in the CDR3. V lost 10 bases to trimming and J lost 6 bases, with 19 bases between them. Germline V gene sequence: CDR1 MNHEY, CDR2 SMNVEV (reference sequence).

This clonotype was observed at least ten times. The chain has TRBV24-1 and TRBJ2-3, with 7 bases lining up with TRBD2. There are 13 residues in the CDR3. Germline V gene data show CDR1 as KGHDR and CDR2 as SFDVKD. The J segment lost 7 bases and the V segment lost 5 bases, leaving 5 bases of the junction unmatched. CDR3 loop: CATSGAGGYTQYF. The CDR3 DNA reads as TGTGCCACCAGTGGCGCCGGGGGGTATACGCAGTATTTT.

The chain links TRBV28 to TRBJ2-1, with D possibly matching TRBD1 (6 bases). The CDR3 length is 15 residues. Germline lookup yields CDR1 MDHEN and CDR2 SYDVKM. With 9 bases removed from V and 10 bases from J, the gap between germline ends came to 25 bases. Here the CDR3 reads CASRVWGQGSYEQFF. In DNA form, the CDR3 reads TGTGCCAGTCGCGTTTGGGGACAAGGCTCCTACGAGCAGTTCTTC.

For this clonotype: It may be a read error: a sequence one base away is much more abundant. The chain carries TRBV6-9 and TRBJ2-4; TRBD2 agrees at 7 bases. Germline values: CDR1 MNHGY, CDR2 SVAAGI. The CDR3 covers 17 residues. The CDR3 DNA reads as TGTGCCAGCGGTTACCGCCCAGCGAGCGGGATCAAAAACATTCAGTACTTC. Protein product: CASGYRPASGIKNIQYF.

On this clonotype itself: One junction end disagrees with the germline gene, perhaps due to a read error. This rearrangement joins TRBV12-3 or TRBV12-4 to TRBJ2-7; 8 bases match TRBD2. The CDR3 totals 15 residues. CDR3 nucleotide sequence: TGTGCCAGCAGTTTCCCCGGGACTAGTTCCTACAAGCAGTACTTC. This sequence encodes CASSFPGTSSYKQYF.

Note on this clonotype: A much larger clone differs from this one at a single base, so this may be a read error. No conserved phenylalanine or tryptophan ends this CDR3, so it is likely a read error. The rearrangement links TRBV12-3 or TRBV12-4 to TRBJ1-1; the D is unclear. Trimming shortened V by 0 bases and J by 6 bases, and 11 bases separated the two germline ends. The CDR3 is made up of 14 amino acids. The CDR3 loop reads CASSLAPEAPEAFS. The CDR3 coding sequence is TGTGCCAGCAGTTTAGCGCCGGAGGCTCCTGAAGCTTTCTCT.

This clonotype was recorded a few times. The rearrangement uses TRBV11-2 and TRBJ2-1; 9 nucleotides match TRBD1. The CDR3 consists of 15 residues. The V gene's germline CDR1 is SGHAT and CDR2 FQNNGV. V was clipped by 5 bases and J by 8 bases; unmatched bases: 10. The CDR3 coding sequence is TGTGCCAGCAGCCTCGGGACAGGGTCTAGGGATGAGCAGTTCTTC. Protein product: CASSLGTGSRDEQFF.

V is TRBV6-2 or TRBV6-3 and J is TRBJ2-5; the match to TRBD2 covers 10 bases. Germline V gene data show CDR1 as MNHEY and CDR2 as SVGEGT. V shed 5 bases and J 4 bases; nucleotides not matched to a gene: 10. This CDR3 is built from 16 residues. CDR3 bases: TGTGCCAGCAGTCCAACAACTAGCGGGATCCCAGAGACCCAGTACTTC. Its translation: CASSPTTSGIPETQYF.

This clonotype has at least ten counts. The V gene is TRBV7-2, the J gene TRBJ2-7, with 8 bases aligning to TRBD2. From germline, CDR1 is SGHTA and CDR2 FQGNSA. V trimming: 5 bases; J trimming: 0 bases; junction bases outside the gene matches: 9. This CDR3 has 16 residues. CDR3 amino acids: CASSDFGLALSYEQYF. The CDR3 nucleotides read TGTGCCAGCAGCGACTTTGGACTAGCTCTCTCCTACGAGCAGTACTTC.

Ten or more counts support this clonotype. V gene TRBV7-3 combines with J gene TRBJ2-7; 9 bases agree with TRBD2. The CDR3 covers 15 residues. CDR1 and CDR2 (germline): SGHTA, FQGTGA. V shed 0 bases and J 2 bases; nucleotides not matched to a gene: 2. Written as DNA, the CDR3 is TGTGCCAGCAGCTTAACCGGCGGGAGGGCCTACGAGCAGTACTTC. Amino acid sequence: CASSLTGGRAYEQYF.